The rows below give T cell receptor beta chains drawn from one sample of a study of blood T cell repertoires in COVID-19. Here immunoSEQ multiplex PCR was the method, and the copy in TCRdb shows in-frame clones only, minus some. The data hold approximately 130,000 clones, with around 63% observed a single time. Sequencing was performed on peripheral blood. The receptor source for this set is a woman aged 70-85 years with acute or convalescent COVID-19. CDR3s include the opening cysteine and the closing phenylalanine or tryptophan. The D gene is left open where the match is weak. The listing skips clone size in some rows; elsewhere it reads once, few, many or a size class.

>TRBD1|TRBJ2-7|-|TRBV5-6
CASSATGTGVYEQYF
TGTGCCAGCAGCGCCACCGGGACAGGGGTATACGAGCAGTACTTC
>-|TRBJ2-3|once|TRBV27
CASSTHPVDTQYF
TGTGCCAGCAGTACCCACCCGGTTGATACGCAGTATTTT
>-|TRBJ1-1|-|TRBV6-5
CASSQPSRFSTEAFF
TGTGCCAGCAGCCAACCGAGTCGGTTTAGCACTGAAGCTTTCTTT
>TRBD1|TRBJ1-2|once|TRBV6-5
CASSLTGDYGYTF
TGTGCCAGCAGTCTAACAGGGGACTATGGCTACACCTTC
>-|TRBJ2-7|-|TRBV24-1
CATSDSVTYEQYF
TGTGCCACCAGTGATTCCGTTACCTACGAGCAGTACTTC
>TRBD1|TRBJ1-1|-|TRBV5-1
CASSTGQLGVTEAFF
TGCGCCAGCAGCACGGGACAGCTCGGGGTCACTGAAGCTTTCTTT
>-|TRBJ1-6|-|TRBV5-5
CASTRGSASYNSPLHF
TGTGCCAGCACCAGAGGGTCAGCCTCCTATAATTCACCCCTCCACTTT
>TRBD1|TRBJ2-3|-|TRBV5-1
CASSTGTATDTQYF
TGCGCCAGCAGCACCGGGACAGCCACAGATACGCAGTATTTT
>-|TRBJ2-7|few|TRBV6-5
CASSYGTPQVEQYF
TGTGCCAGCAGTTACGGGACACCCCAGGTGGAGCAGTACTTC
>-|TRBJ2-6|-|TRBV5-6
CASSLGGRGANVLTF
TGTGCCAGCAGCTTGGGAGGCCGTGGGGCCAACGTCCTGACTTTC
>TRBD2|TRBJ2-1|-|TRBV6-5
CASSYSLAGGRSEQFF
TGTGCCAGCAGTTACTCTTTAGCGGGAGGTCGGAGTGAGCAGTTCTTC
>-|TRBJ1-1|-|TRBV20-1
CSASRAGEAFF
TGCAGTGCTAGCCGCGCAGGTGAAGCTTTCTTT
>TRBD2|TRBJ2-7|many|TRBV29-1
CSAGLAGGPGEQYF
TGCAGCGCCGGCTTAGCGGGAGGGCCTGGCGAGCAGTACTTC
>-|TRBJ1-3|few|TRBV7-3
CASSSGQGNTIYF
TGTGCCAGCAGCTCCGGACAGGGAAACACCATATATTTT
>TRBD2|TRBJ2-1|-|TRBV28
CASSPGGAGVVDEQFF
TGTGCCAGCAGTCCCGGGGGGGCGGGAGTAGTAGATGAGCAGTTCTTC
>TRBD2|TRBJ2-7|-|TRBV25-1
CASSELGGTRNGYEQYF
TGTGCCAGCAGTGAACTTGGGGGGACTAGAAATGGGTACGAGCAGTACTTC
>TRBD2|TRBJ2-1|few|TRBV28
CASSSMRGRARYNEQFF
TGTGCCAGCAGTTCCATGAGAGGGAGGGCACGATACAATGAGCAGTTCTTC
>-|TRBJ2-3|-|TRBV7-3
CASSYTIQSTDTQYF
TGTGCCAGCAGCTACACTATCCAAAGCACAGATACGCAGTATTTT
>TRBD1|TRBJ2-7|once|TRBV5-4
CASSLAGGNSYEQYF
TGTGCCAGCAGCTTGGCAGGGGGCAATTCCTACGAGCAGTACTTC
>TRBD2|TRBJ2-3|-|TRBV10-3
CAISQTSGNTDTQYF
TGTGCCATCAGCCAGACTAGCGGGAACACAGATACGCAGTATTTT
>TRBD1|TRBJ1-2|-|TRBV28
CASSSGQIYGYTF
TGTGCCAGCAGTTCGGGACAGATCTATGGCTACACCTTC
>-|TRBJ2-1|-|TRBV28
CASSMLRVGEQFF
TGTGCCAGCAGTATGCTCAGGGTTGGCGAGCAGTTCTTC
>TRBD1|TRBJ2-3|-|TRBV11-2
CASSLVDSRTGGTDTQYF
TGTGCCAGCAGCTTAGTTGATTCCCGGACAGGAGGAACAGATACGCAGTATTTT
>TRBD1|TRBJ1-3|few|TRBV9
CASSVDPAGGGNTIYF
TGTGCCAGCAGCGTAGACCCGGCAGGGGGTGGAAACACCATATATTTT
>-|TRBJ2-2|few|TRBV29-1
CSVECLWAGDNTGELFF
TGCAGCGTTGAGTGTCTCTGGGCAGGGGACAACACCGGGGAGCTGTTTTTT
>-|TRBJ1-2|-|TRBV5-4
CASSLETGSTDYTF
TGTGCCAGCAGCTTGGAGACAGGTTCCACCGACTACACCTTC
>-|TRBJ1-5|-|TRBV3-1/TRBV3-2
CASSRQSVQGPNQPQHF
TGTGCCAGCAGCCGCCAATCAGTACAGGGCCCTAATCAGCCCCAGCATTTT
>-|TRBJ1-6|medium-sized|TRBV6-6
CASSSGGLGYNSPLHF
TGTGCCAGCAGTTCCGGAGGGTTGGGTTATAATTCACCCCTCCACTTT
>-|TRBJ1-6|-|TRBV11-2
CASSLNSGAPGGGSPLHF
TGTGCCAGCAGCTTAAACTCGGGCGCCCCCGGAGGTGGTTCACCCCTCCACTTT
>TRBD2|TRBJ2-7|few|TRBV27
CASSLPRLLAGSYEQYF
TGTGCCAGCAGTTTACCCCGCTTACTAGCGGGAAGCTACGAGCAGTACTTC
>-|TRBJ1-1|once|TRBV19
CASSISGKNTEAFF
TGTGCCAGTAGTATTTCCGGGAAGAACACTGAAGCTTTCTTT
>TRBD2|TRBJ2-1|once|TRBV7-9
CASSYSGRAYNEQFF
TGTGCCAGCAGCTATAGCGGGAGGGCTTACAATGAGCAGTTCTTC
>-|TRBJ1-1|-|TRBV5-1
CASSLAEGRGTEAFF
TGCGCCAGCAGCTTGGCGGAGGGTCGAGGCACTGAAGCTTTCTTT
>-|TRBJ2-3|-|TRBV3-1/TRBV3-2
CASSPPSTDTQYF
TGTGCCAGCAGCCCCCCCTCCACAGATACGCAGTATTTT